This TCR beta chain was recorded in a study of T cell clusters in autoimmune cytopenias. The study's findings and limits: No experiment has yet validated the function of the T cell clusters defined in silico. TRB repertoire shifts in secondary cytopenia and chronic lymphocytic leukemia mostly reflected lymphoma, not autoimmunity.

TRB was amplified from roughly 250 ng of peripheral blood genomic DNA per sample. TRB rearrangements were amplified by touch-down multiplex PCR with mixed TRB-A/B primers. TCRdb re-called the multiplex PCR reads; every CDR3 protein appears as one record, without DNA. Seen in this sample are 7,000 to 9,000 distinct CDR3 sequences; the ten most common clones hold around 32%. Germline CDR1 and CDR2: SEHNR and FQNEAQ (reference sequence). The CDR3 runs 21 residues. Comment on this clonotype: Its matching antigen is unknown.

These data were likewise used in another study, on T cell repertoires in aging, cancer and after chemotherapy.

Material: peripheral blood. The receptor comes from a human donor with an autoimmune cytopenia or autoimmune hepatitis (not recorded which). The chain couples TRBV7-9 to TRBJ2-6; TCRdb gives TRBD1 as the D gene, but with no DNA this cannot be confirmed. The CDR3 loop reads CASSLGDRDLLPDSGANVLTF.